These 8 T cell receptor beta chains were all obtained from the same sample, sequenced in a study of tumor-infiltrating lymphocytes in primary liver carcinoma. RNA isolated from unsorted whole blood supplied the blood RNA, with germline DNA also extracted. Starting material of around 460 ng total RNA yielded TCR beta cDNA via a constant-region primer. Library construction for TCR beta comprised three nested multiplex PCR rounds performed with slightly modified ARM-PCR. Two initial PCR rounds of roughly 10 cycles each paired TRBV1-TRBV30 forward primers with a C-beta reverse primer. TCRdb processed the multiplex PCR reads anew with MiXCR; each CDR3 protein has one entry. The data show a few hundred thousand distinct CDR3 sequences, more than 55% seen once. Sequenced sample: peripheral blood. Source of these receptors: a woman in her twenties or thirties with primary liver carcinoma and hepatitis B virus infection.

With respect to this clonotype: A read error may account for a junction end that differs from germline. The V and J genes are TRBV7-3 and TRBJ2-3; TRBD2 matches at 10 bases. The CDR3 contains 14 residues. Germline CDR1 and CDR2: SGHTA and FQGTGA. The DNA for the CDR3 is TGTGCCAGCCAACTAGCGGGAATCACAGATACGCGGTATTTT. As protein: CASQLAGITDTRYF.

The chain recombines TRBV29-1 with TRBJ1-3; D gene uncertain. Germline V gives CDR1 SQVTM, CDR2 ANQGSEA. The CDR3 runs 15 residues. Trimming shortened V by 6 bases and J by 0 bases, and 15 bases separated the two germline ends. This CDR3 is CSVRQPGDSGNTIYF. The CDR3 DNA reads TGCAGCGTCCGTCAGCCTGGGGACTCTGGAAACACCATATATTTT.

This chain links TRBV7-9 with TRBJ2-6; TRBD2 might be the D (6 bases). Between the trimmed V and J ends, which lost 3 bases and 4 bases, there was a span of 10 bases. Germline V CDR1 and CDR2: SEHNR, FQNEAQ (reference sequence). This CDR3 is 15 amino acids long. CDR3 sequence: CASSLGGYGANVLTF. DNA for the CDR3: TGTGCCAGCAGCTTGGGGGGTTACGGGGCCAACGTCCTGACTTTC. Full variable domain (missing parts from reference TRBV7-9 and TRBJ2-6): DTGVSQNPRHKITKRGQNVTFRCDPISEHNRLYWYRQTLGQGPEFLTYFQNEAQLEKSRLLSDRFSAERPKGSFSTLEIQRTEQGDSAMYLCASSLGGYGANVLTFGAGSRLTVL.

As concerns this clonotype: The junction differs from germline at one of its ends, possibly a read error. V and J are TRBV4-3 and TRBJ2-3; the D is unclear. The CDR3 loop spans 18 amino acids. The V gene's germline CDR1 is LGHNA and CDR2 YSLEER. CDR3 sequence: CASSQSVWLGNPDDTQYF. The CDR3 DNA reads as TGCGCCAGTAGCCAGTCGGTCTGGCTGGGTAATCCTGATGATACGCAGTATTTT.

The chain recombines TRBV12-3 or TRBV12-4 with TRBJ2-6; no definite D call. The CDR3 is 14 residues long. Trimming removed 3 bases from V and 0 bases from J, with 3 bases in between. Here the CDR3 reads CASSLISGANVLTF. The CDR3 region has the DNA TGTGCCAGCAGTTTGATCTCTGGGGCCAACGTCCTGACTTTC.

This clonotype has just a few counts. The chain joins TRBV29-1 to TRBJ2-5; 10 bases match TRBD2. The junction had 10 bases not matched to a gene; V was cut back by 2 bases and J by 4 bases. Germline V gives CDR1 SQVTM, CDR2 ANQGSEA. This CDR3 contains 16 residues. The CDR3: CSVEPSGSVGGETQYF. CDR3 nucleotides: TGCAGCGTTGAACCTAGCGGGAGCGTAGGCGGAGAGACCCAGTACTTC.

Only a few counts were recorded for this clonotype. The chain joins TRBV6-1 to TRBJ1-1; 10 positions match TRBD1. The V gene end was trimmed by 5 bases and the J gene end by 4 bases; junction bases not matched to a gene: 7. Germline V lookup: CDR1 MNHNS, CDR2 SASEGT. The CDR3 totals 15 residues. The CDR3 here is CASSTRQGASTEAFF. As DNA, the CDR3 is TGTGCCAGCAGTACCCGACAGGGGGCCTCCACTGAAGCTTTCTTT.

Worth noting for this clonotype: One junction end disagrees with the germline gene, perhaps due to a read error. The genes are TRBV4-2 and TRBJ2-2; D call uncertain. The length of the CDR3 is 17 residues. The germline gives CDR1 LGHNA, CDR2 YNFKEQ. The CDR3 coding sequence is TGTGCCAGCAGCCAAGATTCTGCACGTAAGAACACCGAGGAGCTGTTTTTT. This encodes CASSQDSARKNTEELFF.